This T cell receptor beta chain was identified during a study of blood T cells in healthy people across ages. Healthy individuals of Caucasian origin from Russia, aged about 6 to 90, served as donors. Researchers isolated at least 7 million PBMCs per sample. J lost 3 bases, V lost 2 bases, and 12 bases had no gene match. This CDR3 is 17 amino acids long. CDR1 is SGHVS and CDR2 is FQNEAQ in the germline V gene. The authors ran a second PCR of roughly 6 to 11 cycles using a sample-barcoded 5' primer and a J-beta primer mix. TCRdb redid the calling of the 5' RACE reads with MiXCR, one entry per CDR3 protein. The data show 750,000 or so distinct CDR3 sequences, 25% seen once. This clonotype was detected a few times. The same data also went into a second study, on T cells of mothers and their children. That report notes: From each mother came over 8 million TCR beta CDR3 reads, and from each child came a few million. The search for persistent microchimeric T cell clones detected none.

This receptor was identified in a boy between 10 and 17 years old in good health. The chain joins TRBV7-8 to TRBJ1-2; 7 positions match TRBD1. The sequenced material came from blood. DNA of the CDR3: TGTGCCAGCAGCTTAAGGTTGGCAGGGGGTGTCGACTATGGCTACACCTTC. It translates to CASSLRLAGGVDYGYTF.